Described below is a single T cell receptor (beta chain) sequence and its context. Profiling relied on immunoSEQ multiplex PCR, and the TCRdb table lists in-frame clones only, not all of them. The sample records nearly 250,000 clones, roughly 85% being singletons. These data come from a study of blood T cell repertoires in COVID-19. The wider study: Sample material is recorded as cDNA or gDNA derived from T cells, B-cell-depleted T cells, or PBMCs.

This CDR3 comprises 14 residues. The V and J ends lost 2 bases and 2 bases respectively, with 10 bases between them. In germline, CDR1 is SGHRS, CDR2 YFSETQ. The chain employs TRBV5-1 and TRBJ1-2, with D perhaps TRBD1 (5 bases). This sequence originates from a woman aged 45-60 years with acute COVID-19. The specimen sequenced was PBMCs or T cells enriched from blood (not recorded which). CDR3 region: CASSLGAENYGYTF. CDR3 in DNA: TGCGCCAGCAGCTTAGGGGCAGAGAACTATGGCTACACCTTC.